This entry describes one T cell receptor beta chain. Its target is unknown. This sample was taken from a study of blood T cells in healthy people across ages. The study, taken as a whole, reports: Across samples, TCR beta diversity tracked strongly with naive T cell percentage.

A second roughly 7 to 11 cycle PCR used barcoded and J-beta primers. TCRdb recomputed calls from the 5' RACE reads with MiXCR, one row per CDR3 protein. Among 850,000 to 1,300,000 distinct CDR3 sequences listed, around 45% were seen once. Trimming pared 5 bases from V and 2 bases from J, leaving 27 bases between. In germline, CDR1 is SGHAT, CDR2 FQNNGV. This CDR3 region has 19 residues. This TCR was sampled from a woman aged 55-69 years in good health. The sample was blood. This chain uses TRBV11-2 with TRBJ2-5, with D maybe TRBD1 (5 bases). For the CDR3, the DNA is TGTGCCAGCAGCCCCGTAGGTCAGGGCTGGGGCGTAGGGCAAGAGACCCAGTACTTC. It encodes CASSPVGQGWGVGQETQYF.